This TCR beta chain stems from a study of blood T cell repertoires in COVID-19. Study summary: Nucleic acid was either cDNA or gDNA, and it came from T cells, B-cell-depleted T cells, or PBMCs.

Some clones are missing from TCRdb's copy, which holds only in-frame ones; the method was immunoSEQ multiplex PCR. The top ten clones hold around 7.7% of a sample with about 150,000 clones, about 86% of them seen once. CDR1 is SNHLY, CDR2 FYNNEI, per germline. This CDR3 has 8 residues. V lost 5 bases and J lost 10, with 3 bases in between. The chain combines TRBV2 with TRBJ2-7; D remains ambiguous. The sample taken for sequencing was PBMCs or T cells enriched from blood (not recorded which). The sequence was obtained from a man aged 45 to 65 who had recovered from COVID-19. For the CDR3, the DNA is TGTGCCAGCAGTTTACAGTACTTC. Its protein product is CASSLQYF. The full variable domain, completed using reference TRBV2 and TRBJ2-7, is EPEVTQTPSHQVTQMGQEVILRCVPISNHLYFYWYRQILGQKVEFLVSFYNNEISEKSEIFDDQFSVERPDGSNFTLKIRSTKLEDSAMYFCASSLQYFGPGTRLTVT.